This TCR beta chain emerged from a study of T cells in Graves' hyperthyroidism and ophthalmopathy. This clonotype was observed many times. This CDR3 has 17 residues. With 6 bases clipped from V and 9 bases from J, the junction kept 19 bases outside the gene matches. Germline values: CDR1 SEHNR, CDR2 FQNEAQ (reference sequence). TCR beta CDR3 region amplification was performed from RNA transcripts. First-round RT-PCR with HTBI primers amplified the TCR CDR3 region. TCRdb fed the multiplex PCR reads into MiXCR, producing one record per CDR3 protein. The table lists 540,000 or so distinct CDR3 sequences, around 16% of them singletons.

Sequencing was done on a sample of blood. The J gene is TRBJ2-1, the V gene TRBV7-9; 8 nucleotides align to TRBD2. The receptor comes from a woman in her twenties or thirties with Graves' hyperthyroidism. CDR3 protein: CASRYPDSSGRSFEQFF. DNA for the CDR3: TGTGCCAGCAGATACCCCGACTCCAGCGGGAGAAGTTTTGAGCAGTTCTTC.